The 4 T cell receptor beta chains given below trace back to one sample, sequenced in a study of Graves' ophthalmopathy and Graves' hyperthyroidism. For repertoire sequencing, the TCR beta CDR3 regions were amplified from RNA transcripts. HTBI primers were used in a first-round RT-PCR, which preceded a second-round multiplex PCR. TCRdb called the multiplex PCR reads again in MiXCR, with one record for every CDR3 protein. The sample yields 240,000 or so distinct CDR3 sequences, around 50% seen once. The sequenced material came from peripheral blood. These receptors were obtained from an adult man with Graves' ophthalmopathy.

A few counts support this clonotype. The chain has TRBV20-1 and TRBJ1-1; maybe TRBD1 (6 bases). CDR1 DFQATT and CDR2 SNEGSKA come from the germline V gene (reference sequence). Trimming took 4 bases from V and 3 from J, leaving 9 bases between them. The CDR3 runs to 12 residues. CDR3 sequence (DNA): TGCAGTGCTAACAGGGATGACACTGAAGCTTTCTTT. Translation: CSANRDDTEAFF.

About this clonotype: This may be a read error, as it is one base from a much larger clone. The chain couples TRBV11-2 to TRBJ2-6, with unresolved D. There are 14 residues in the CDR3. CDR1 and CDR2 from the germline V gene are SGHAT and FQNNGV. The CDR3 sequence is CASGLSSGANVLTF. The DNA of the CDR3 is TGTGCCAGCGGCTTATCCTCTGGGGCCAACGTCCTGACTTTC.

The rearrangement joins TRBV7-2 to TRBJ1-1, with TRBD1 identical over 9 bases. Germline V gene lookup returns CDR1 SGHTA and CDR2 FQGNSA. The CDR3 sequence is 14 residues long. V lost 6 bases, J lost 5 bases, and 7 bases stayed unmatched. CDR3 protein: CASRTGGLGTEAFF. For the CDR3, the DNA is TGTGCCAGCAGAACAGGGGGCTTGGGGACTGAAGCTTTCTTT.

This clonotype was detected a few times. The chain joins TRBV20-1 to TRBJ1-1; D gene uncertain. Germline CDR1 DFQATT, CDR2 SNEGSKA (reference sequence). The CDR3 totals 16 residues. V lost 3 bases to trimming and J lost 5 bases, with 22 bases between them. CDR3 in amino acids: CSARRPADWPKTEAFF. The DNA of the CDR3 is TGCAGTGCTAGGCGCCCCGCCGACTGGCCGAAGACTGAAGCTTTCTTT.